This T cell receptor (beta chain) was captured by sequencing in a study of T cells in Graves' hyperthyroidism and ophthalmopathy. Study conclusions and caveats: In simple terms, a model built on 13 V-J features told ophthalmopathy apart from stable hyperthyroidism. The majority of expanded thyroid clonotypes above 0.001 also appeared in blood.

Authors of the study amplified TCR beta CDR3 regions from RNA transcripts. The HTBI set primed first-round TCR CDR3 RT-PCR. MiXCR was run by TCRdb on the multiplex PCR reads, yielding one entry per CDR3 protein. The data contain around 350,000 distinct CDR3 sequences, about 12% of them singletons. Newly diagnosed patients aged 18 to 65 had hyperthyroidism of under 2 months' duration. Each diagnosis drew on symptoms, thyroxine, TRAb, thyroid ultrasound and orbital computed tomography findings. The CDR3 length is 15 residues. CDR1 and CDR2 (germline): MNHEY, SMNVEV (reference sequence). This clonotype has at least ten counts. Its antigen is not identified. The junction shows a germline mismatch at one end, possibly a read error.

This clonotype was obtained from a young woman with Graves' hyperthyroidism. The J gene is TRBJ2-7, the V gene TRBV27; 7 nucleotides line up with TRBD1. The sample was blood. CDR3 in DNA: TGTGCCAGCAGTGTATCTCGGGACAGCACCTACGAGCAGTACTTC. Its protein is CASSVSRDSTYEQYF.